Listed here are 31 T cell receptor beta chains from one sample, sequenced in a study of radiation and T cells in renal cell carcinoma. Indicated time point: blood 4 weeks post-SBRT, at nephrectomy. Treatment reported: 15 Gy SBRT to primary tumor, nephrectomy 4 weeks later. Repertoires were generated with immunoSEQ multiplex PCR, while TCRdb's copy carries only in-frame clones and drops some. The sample includes 75,000 to 90,000 clones, approximately 90% of them seen just once. Here the sequenced sample was blood, taken from a patient whose treatment included radiotherapy and nephrectomy. The receptors were sampled from a woman aged 70-85 years with renal cell carcinoma.

The chain carries TRBV6-6 and TRBJ1-2; 7 bases align to TRBD1. Germline values: CDR1 MNHNY, CDR2 SVGAGI (reference sequence). This CDR3 has 13 amino acids. With V trimmed by 6 bases and J by 4 bases, 5 bases remained unmatched. This CDR3 is CASSWDRSYGYTF. The DNA for the CDR3 is TGTGCCAGCAGCTGGGACAGATCCTATGGCTACACCTTC.

This rearrangement joins TRBV6-7 to TRBJ1-5; possible D gene TRBD1, 5 bases. TRBV6-7 is an open reading frame whose function is uncertain. CDR3 length: 14 amino acids. Trimming pared 8 bases from V and 6 bases from J, leaving 17 bases between. The CDR3, as DNA: TGTGCCAGCTTTCGTCGGGGGTTCTGTCAGCCCCAGCATTTT. Protein product: CASFRRGFCQPQHF.

The rearrangement links TRBV4-2 to TRBJ1-2, with 7 bases that match TRBD1. Germline assignment: CDR1 LGHNA and CDR2 YNFKEQ. V was pared by 4 bases and J by 4 bases, with 6 bases of the junction left unmatched. This CDR3 has 14 amino acids. CDR3 residues: CASSRTGDGYGYTF. The CDR3 DNA is TGTGCCAGCAGCCGAACAGGGGATGGCTATGGCTACACCTTC.

The rearrangement uses TRBV7-9 and TRBJ2-5, with TRBD2 matching over 7 bases. This CDR3 spans 14 amino acids. CDR1 and CDR2 from the germline V gene are SEHNR and FQNEAQ (reference sequence). The ends lost 0 bases at V and 2 bases at J; junction bases unmatched: 0. In nucleotides, the CDR3 is TGTGCCAGCAGCTTAGCGGGGGGGCAAGAGACCCAGTACTTC. Translation gives CASSLAGGQETQYF. Full variable domain (remainder filled in from reference TRBV7-9 and TRBJ2-5): DTGVSQNPRHKITKRGQNVTFRCDPISEHNRLYWYRQTLGQGPEFLTYFQNEAQLEKSRLLSDRFSAERPKGSFSTLEIQRTEQGDSAMYLCASSLAGGQETQYFGPGTRLLVL.

This CDR3 reads CASSLSGAHYEQYF. In nucleotides, the CDR3 is TGTGCCAGCAGTTTGAGCGGGGCCCACTACGAGCAGTACTTC. The chain has TRBV28 and TRBJ2-7, with TRBD2 identical over 7 bases. CDR1 MDHEN and CDR2 SYDVKM come from the germline V gene. V trimming: 3 bases; J trimming: 3 bases; junction bases outside the gene matches: 5. This CDR3 is built from 14 residues.

The rearrangement joins TRBV10-3 to TRBJ2-3; D is unresolved. The V end lost 6 bases, the J end lost 0 bases, and 10 bases lay between the germline ends. This CDR3 has 14 residues. CDR1 and CDR2 from the germline V gene are ENHRY and SYGVKD. CDR3 residues: CAIRAYTSTDTQYF. The DNA for the CDR3 is TGTGCCATCAGGGCCTATACTAGCACAGATACGCAGTATTTT.

The chain has TRBV27 and TRBJ1-5; no clear D gene. In germline, CDR1 is MNHEY, CDR2 SMNVEV (reference sequence). V was pared by 0 bases and J by 2 bases, with 11 bases between. The CDR3 runs 16 residues. The CDR3 DNA reads as TGTGCCAGCAGTTTATCGACTGGGGTGGGCAATCAGCCCCAGCATTTT. It translates to CASSLSTGVGNQPQHF.

J is TRBJ1-2 and V is TRBV30, with TRBD1 as a possible D gene (5 bases). Germline lookup yields CDR1 GTSNPN and CDR2 SVGIG (reference sequence). Between the trimmed V and J ends, which lost 2 bases and 2 bases, there was a span of 15 bases. CDR3 length: 15 amino acids. The CDR3 here is CAWSPVWAGNYGYTF. The CDR3 nucleotides are TGTGCCTGGAGTCCTGTGTGGGCAGGGAACTATGGCTACACCTTC.

V gene TRBV4-1 combines with J gene TRBJ1-1; D is uncertain. V was clipped by 5 bases and J by 0 bases, with 19 bases between them. The length of the CDR3 is 17 residues. Per the germline V gene, CDR1 is MGHRA and CDR2 is YSYEKL. The CDR3 coding sequence is TGCGCCAGCAGCTTCACTGAAACGGGAGCCCTGAACACTGAAGCTTTCTTT. It encodes CASSFTETGALNTEAFF.

The V gene is TRBV30, the J gene TRBJ2-7; D gene uncertain. From germline, CDR1 is GTSNPN and CDR2 SVGIG (reference sequence). Trimming pared 1 base from V and 7 bases from J, leaving 14 bases between. This CDR3 comprises 13 residues. The CDR3, as DNA: TGTGCCTGGAGTGGAACGGTACGGCGGGAGCAGTACTTC. It codes for CAWSGTVRREQYF.

The chain links TRBV15 to TRBJ1-1; D perhaps matches TRBD1 (6 bases). Germline V gene sequence: CDR1 LNHNV, CDR2 YYDKDF (reference sequence). CDR3 length: 15 amino acids. V was cut by 7 bases and J by 10 bases, with 25 bases left in between. DNA of the CDR3: TGTGCCACCACCCCGGGGGCAGGATCTCCCTGGGGAGCTTTCTTT. It codes for CATTPGAGSPWGAFF.

This chain connects TRBV2 to TRBJ2-7; no clear D gene. V dropped 6 bases and J dropped 0 bases, with 6 bases sitting between them. The CDR3 is 12 amino acids. Germline CDR1 reads SNHLY; CDR2 reads FYNNEI. The CDR3, as DNA: TGTGCCAGCAGCAGGTTCTCCTACGAGCAGTACTTC. It specifies CASSRFSYEQYF. Together with reference TRBV2 and TRBJ2-7, the CDR3 gives the full variable domain: EPEVTQTPSHQVTQMGQEVILRCVPISNHLYFYWYRQILGQKVEFLVSFYNNEISEKSEIFDDQFSVERPDGSNFTLKIRSTKLEDSAMYFCASSRFSYEQYFGPGTRLTVT.

The chain recombines TRBV27 with TRBJ2-3; D uncertain. Trimming left V 1 base short and J 0 bases short, with 11 bases between. The CDR3 has 16 residues. Germline V lookup: CDR1 MNHEY, CDR2 SMNVEV (reference sequence). The CDR3 DNA is TGTGCCAGCAGTTTATTCCTAGGGTCTAGCACAGATACGCAGTATTTT. Its protein is CASSLFLGSSTDTQYF.

The chain combines TRBV5-3 with TRBJ2-1; 10 nucleotides agree with TRBD1. TRBV5-3 is assigned to the ORF class and has an uncertain function. The V gene end was trimmed by 2 bases and the J gene end by 8 bases; junction bases not matched to a gene: 10. The CDR3 totals 16 residues. The CDR3: CARSLLWDRGTDEQFF. Here the CDR3 DNA reads TGTGCCAGAAGCTTATTGTGGGACAGGGGTACGGATGAGCAGTTCTTC.

A word on this clone: A read error may account for a junction end that differs from germline. The gene calls are TRBV2 and TRBJ1-1; D gene uncertain. Germline V lookup: CDR1 SNHLY, CDR2 FYNNEI. CDR3 length equals 13 residues. The CDR3 is CASRGTLGTEVFF. CDR3 nucleotide sequence: TGTGCCAGCAGGGGAACCCTGGGCACTGAAGTTTTCTTT.

The genes are TRBV30 and TRBJ2-7; D uncertain. The germline gives CDR1 GTSNPN, CDR2 SVGIG (reference sequence). There are 13 residues in the CDR3. V gave up 7 bases and J gave up 2 bases, with 15 bases separating them. Written as DNA, the CDR3 is TGTGCCTCTACGATGAAAGGACCCTACGAGCAGTACTTC. Translated, it gives CASTMKGPYEQYF.

V gene TRBV5-4 combines with J gene TRBJ1-4; D remains unclear. Germline CDR1 SGHNT, CDR2 YYREEE (reference sequence). The CDR3 sequence is 14 residues long. V lost 4 bases, J lost 0 bases, and 7 bases lay in between. CDR3 bases: TGTGCCAGCAGCCCTTCGCCAACTAATGAAAAACTGTTTTTT. Residues: CASSPSPTNEKLFF.

The rearrangement joins TRBV28 to TRBJ1-1; tentatively, D is TRBD1 (5 bases). This CDR3 spans 13 amino acids. The V end was cut by 10 bases, the J end by 5 bases, with 17 bases between. Per the germline V gene, CDR1 is MDHEN and CDR2 is SYDVKM. DNA for the CDR3: TGTGCCATCGGCGCAGGGTGGAATACTGAAGCTTTCTTT. It translates to CAIGAGWNTEAFF.

This chain joins TRBV28 and TRBJ1-6; 9 bases fit TRBD1. The CDR3 is made up of 14 amino acids. V shed 5 bases, J shed 10 bases, and the junction held 6 bases outside the gene matches. Per germline, CDR1 MDHEN and CDR2 SYDVKM. The CDR3 here is CASSPQGASSPLHF. CDR3 sequence (DNA): TGTGCCAGCAGTCCACAGGGGGCAAGCTCACCCCTCCACTTT.

The chain links TRBV28 to TRBJ2-1; 10 nucleotides align to TRBD1. The V segment lost 4 bases and the J segment 6 bases; nucleotides outside the gene matches: 9. The V gene's germline CDR1 is MDHEN and CDR2 SYDVKM. This CDR3 contains 16 residues. The DNA for the CDR3 is TGTGCCAGCAGTTCCCCATGGGACAGGGGCCCCAATGAGCAGTTCTTC. As protein: CASSSPWDRGPNEQFF.

This chain connects TRBV11-2 to TRBJ2-5; 8 bases align to TRBD2. Losses at the gene ends were 8 bases for V and 1 base for J; bases not matched to a gene: 3. This CDR3 has 13 amino acids. In germline, CDR1 is SGHAT, CDR2 FQNNGV. The DNA for the CDR3 is TGTGCCAGCTCTAGCGGGCGCCAAGAGACCCAGTACTTC. This translates into CASSSGRQETQYF. The variable domain in full, with the rest retrieved from reference TRBV11-2 and TRBJ2-5, is EAGVAQSPRYKIIEKRQSVAFWCNPISGHATLYWYQQILGQGPKLLIQFQNNGVVDDSQLPKDRFSAERLKGVDSTLKIQPAKLEDSAVYLCASSSGRQETQYFGPGTRLLVL.

This clone was detected a few times. The chain joins TRBV5-6 to TRBJ1-1; 8 bases align to TRBD1. J was trimmed by 4 bases and V by 0 bases; bases with no gene match: 2. CDR3 length: 14 amino acids. Germline CDR1 SGHDT, CDR2 YYEEEE. The CDR3 nucleotides read TGTGCCAGCAGCTTGGGACAGGGGAGCACTGAAGCTTTCTTT. It yields the protein CASSLGQGSTEAFF.

This clone appeared a few times. The chain links TRBV14 to TRBJ1-1; D might be TRBD1 (6 bases). The germline CDR1 and CDR2 sequences are SGHDN and FVKESK. There are 15 residues in the CDR3. The ends were cut back, 4 bases at V and 1 base at J, with 13 bases in the middle. CDR3 coding DNA: TGTGCCAGCAGCCCGACGGGACACCCGAACACTGAAGCTTTCTTT. Encoded protein: CASSPTGHPNTEAFF.

V and J are TRBV18 and TRBJ1-1; possibly TRBD1 for D (6 bases). From germline, CDR1 is KGHSH and CDR2 LQKENI. Deletions cut 1 base from V and 0 bases from J, with 9 bases between. This CDR3 comprises 15 residues. The CDR3 bases are TGTGCCAGCTCACCACTCAGGGACATGAACACTGAAGCTTTCTTT. It yields the protein CASSPLRDMNTEAFF.

The rearrangement joins TRBV4-2 to TRBJ2-5; 11 nucleotides line up with TRBD2. This CDR3 is built from 17 residues. The V gene end was trimmed by 3 bases and the J gene end by 3 bases; junction bases not matched to a gene: 9. The germline gives CDR1 LGHNA, CDR2 YNFKEQ. Here the CDR3 reads CASSQGSGGELKETQYF. The CDR3 region has the DNA TGTGCCAGCAGCCAGGGTAGCGGGGGGGAGCTAAAAGAGACCCAGTACTTC.

The chain joins TRBV10-3 to TRBJ2-5; 10 bases agree with TRBD1. The J call may be incorrect, as the DNA end agrees better with TRBJ2-7. The germline gives CDR1 ENHRY, CDR2 SYGVKD. The CDR3 is made up of 14 amino acids. The CDR3 region has the DNA TGTGCCATCAGTGGACAGGGGGCTTTTTACGAGCAGTACTTC. Its translation is CAISGQGAFYEQYF.

The rearrangement links TRBV19 to TRBJ1-6, with D perhaps matching TRBD1 (5 bases). V was trimmed by 3 bases and J by 10 bases, leaving 10 bases between them. The CDR3 loop spans 13 amino acids. The germline V gene encodes CDR1 LNHDA and CDR2 SQIVND (reference sequence). The CDR3 DNA sequence: TGTGCCAGTAGTATTGATCGGGACTCACCCCTCCACTTT. Amino acids: CASSIDRDSPLHF.

The CDR3 protein is CASSQRGGRTEAFF. In DNA form, the CDR3 reads TGTGCCAGCAGCCAACGGGGGGGGCGAACTGAAGCTTTCTTT. This chain uses TRBV7-2 with TRBJ1-1; TRBD1 might be the D (6 bases). Deletions cut 5 bases from V and 5 bases from J, with 15 bases between. Germline loops: CDR1 SGHTA, CDR2 FQGNSA. CDR3 length: 14 residues. The whole variable domain, remainder taken from reference TRBV7-2 and TRBJ1-1, is GAGVSQSPSNKVTEKGKDVELRCDPISGHTALYWYRQSLGQGLEFLIYFQGNSAPDKSGLPSDRFSAERTGGSVSTLTIQRTQQEDSAVYLCASSQRGGRTEAFFGQGTRLTVV.

Comment on this clone: This sample also contains other DNA sequences that code for the same CDR3. V is TRBV9 and J is TRBJ2-1; 10 positions agree with TRBD2. J was trimmed by 4 bases and V by 2 bases; bases with no gene match: 3. Germline values: CDR1 SGDLS, CDR2 YYNGEE. The CDR3 runs 15 residues. The CDR3 loop reads CASSVSSGGYNEQFF. The CDR3, as DNA: TGTGCCAGCAGCGTTTCTAGCGGGGGATACAATGAGCAGTTCTTC.

The sample holds a few counts of this clone. The CDR3 sequence is CASSEWNSPLHF. DNA for the CDR3: TGTGCCAGCAGTGAGTGGAATTCACCCCTCCACTTT. J is TRBJ1-6 and V is TRBV25-1; D is uncertain. This CDR3 region has 12 residues. With 3 bases removed from V and 7 bases from J, the gap between germline ends came to 4 bases. The V gene's germline CDR1 is MGHDK and CDR2 SYGVNS. Together with reference TRBV25-1 and TRBJ1-6, the CDR3 gives the full variable domain: EADIYQTPRYLVIGTGKKITLECSQTMGHDKMYWYQQDPGMELHLIHYSYGVNSTEKGDLSSESTVSRIRTEHFPLTLESARPSHTSQYLCASSEWNSPLHFGNGTRLTVT.

J is TRBJ2-3 and V is TRBV5-1; the D is unclear. This CDR3 spans 19 amino acids. Per germline, CDR1 SGHRS and CDR2 YFSETQ. With 2 bases removed from V and 4 bases from J, the gap between germline ends came to 26 bases. The CDR3 reads CASSLSSTRTAPVADTQYF. Here the CDR3 DNA reads TGCGCCAGCAGCTTATCCTCCACGCGGACCGCCCCGGTTGCAGATACGCAGTATTTT.